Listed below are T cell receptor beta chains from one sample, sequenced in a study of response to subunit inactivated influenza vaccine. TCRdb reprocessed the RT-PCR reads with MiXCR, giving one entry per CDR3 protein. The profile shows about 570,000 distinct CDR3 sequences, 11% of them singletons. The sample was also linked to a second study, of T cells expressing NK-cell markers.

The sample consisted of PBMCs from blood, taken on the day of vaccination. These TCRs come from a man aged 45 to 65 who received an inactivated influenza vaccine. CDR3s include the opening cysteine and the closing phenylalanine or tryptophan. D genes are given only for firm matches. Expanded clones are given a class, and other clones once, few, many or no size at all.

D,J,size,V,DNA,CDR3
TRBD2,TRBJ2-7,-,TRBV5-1,TGCGCCAGCAGGGGGGAAGCGGGGGTTTCCTACGAGCAGTACTTC,CASRGEAGVSYEQYF
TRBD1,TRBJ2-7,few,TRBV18,TGTGCCAGCTCACCGCAAAGCCGGGGGACAGGGTCCCTCGAGCAGTACTTC,CASSPQSRGTGSLEQYF
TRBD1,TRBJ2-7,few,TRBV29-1,TGCAGCGTTGAAGCCGGGACAGGTGGCTACGAGCAGTACTTC,CSVEAGTGGYEQYF
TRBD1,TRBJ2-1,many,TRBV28,TGTGCCAGCAGTCACCAAGAGCGGGGACAGGGGGCGACGGATGAGCAGTTCTTC,CASSHQERGQGATDEQFF
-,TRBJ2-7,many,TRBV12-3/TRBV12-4,TGTGCCAGCAGCCCCGACGGGAACGAGCAGTACTTC,CASSPDGNEQYF
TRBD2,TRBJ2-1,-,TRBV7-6,TGTGCCAGCAGCACCGGACTAGCGGCCTACAATGAGCAGTTCTTC,CASSTGLAAYNEQFF
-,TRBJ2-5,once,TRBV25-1,TGTGCCAGCAGAGGGGGGGTCGGTCAAGAGACCCAGTACTTC,CASRGGVGQETQYF
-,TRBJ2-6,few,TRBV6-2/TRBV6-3,TGTGCCAGCAGTTACTGGGCACTGCCCTCTGGGGCCAACGTCCTGACTTTC,CASSYWALPSGANVLTF
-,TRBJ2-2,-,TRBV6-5,TGTGCCAGCAGTTACTCTAGCTGGGAGCTGTTTTTT,CASSYSSWELFF
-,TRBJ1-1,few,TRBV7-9,TGTGCCAGCAGCTTGTCGGGTTTGATGGCCACTGAAGCTTTCTTT,CASSLSGLMATEAFF
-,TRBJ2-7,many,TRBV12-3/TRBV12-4,TGTGCCAGCAGTTTTAGCGACAGTCTATACGAGCAGTACTTC,CASSFSDSLYEQYF
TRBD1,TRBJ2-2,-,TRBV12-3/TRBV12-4,TGTGCCAGCAGCCATCCATCCTCCGGGACAGGGGTAACCGGGGAGCTGTTTTTT,CASSHPSSGTGVTGELFF
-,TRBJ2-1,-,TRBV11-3,TGTGCCAGCAGCCCCGGGGGCGGGGGTTCCTACAATGAGCAGTTCTTC,CASSPGGGGSYNEQFF
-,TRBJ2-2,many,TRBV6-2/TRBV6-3,TGTGCCAGCACGGGGAACTGGAACACCGGGGAGCTGTTTTTT,CASTGNWNTGELFF
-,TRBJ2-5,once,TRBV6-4,TGTGCCAGCAGTTTGACCCAAGAAGAGACCCAGTACTTC,CASSLTQEETQYF
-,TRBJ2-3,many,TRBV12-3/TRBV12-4,TGTGCCAGCACCGAAGGTGGTAAAGATACGCAGTATTTT,CASTEGGKDTQYF
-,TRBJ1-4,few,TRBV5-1,TGCGCCAGCAGCGAGACGGGGGCAACTAATGAAAAACTGTTTTTT,CASSETGATNEKLFF
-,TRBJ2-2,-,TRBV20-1,TGCAGTGCTAGGCCACGGTCCTGGCACACCGGGGAGCTGTTTTTT,CSARPRSWHTGELFF
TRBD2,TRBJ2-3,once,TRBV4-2,TGTGCCAGCAGCCAGGAGATAGCGGGAGGGCCCCCAGATACGCAGTATTTT,CASSQEIAGGPPDTQYF
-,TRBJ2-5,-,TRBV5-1,TGCGCCAGCAGCTTACACGGGAGCGGAGAGACCCAGTACTTC,CASSLHGSGETQYF
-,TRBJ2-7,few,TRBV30,TGTGCCTGGAGCAAATTTATGGGCTACGAGCAGTACTTC,CAWSKFMGYEQYF
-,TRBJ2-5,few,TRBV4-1,TGCGCCAGCAGCCAAGATCCAGGCGGGTGGGAGACCCAGTACTTC,CASSQDPGGWETQYF
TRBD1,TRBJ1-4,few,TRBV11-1,TGTGCCAGCAGCTTAGGCAGGGGGCCGTATGCAACTAATGAAAAACTGTTTTTT,CASSLGRGPYATNEKLFF
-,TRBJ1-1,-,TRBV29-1,TGCAGCGCACAGAACACTGAAGCTTTCTTT,CSAQNTEAFF
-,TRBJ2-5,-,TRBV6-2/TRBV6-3,TGTGCCAGCGTGTGGGGGGGCCCCCAAGAGACCCAGTACTTC,CASVWGGPQETQYF
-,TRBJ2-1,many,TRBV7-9,TGTGCCAGCAGCCCAGTGTCCAATGAGCAGTTCTTC,CASSPVSNEQFF
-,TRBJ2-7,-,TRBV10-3,TGTGCCATCAGTGCCGCCACTGCTACCCCCGGCGAGCAGTACTTC,CAISAATATPGEQYF
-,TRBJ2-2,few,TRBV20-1,TGCAGTGCCCCGGCCGAAACGGGAACCGGGGAGCTGTTTTTT,CSAPAETGTGELFF
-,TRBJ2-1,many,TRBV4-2,TGTGCCAGCAGCCAAGAAGCGGGTACCTCCTACAATGAGCAGTTCTTC,CASSQEAGTSYNEQFF
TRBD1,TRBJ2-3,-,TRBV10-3,TGTGCCATCAGTACAGGGGTTGGGCGCACAGATACGCAGTATTTT,CAISTGVGRTDTQYF
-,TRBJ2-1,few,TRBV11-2,TGTGCCAGCAGCCTACCGCGGACAGACAATGAGCAGTTCTTC,CASSLPRTDNEQFF
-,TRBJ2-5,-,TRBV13,TGTGCCAGCAGCACCGGTATGGGGGTAAAAGAGACCCAGTACTTC,CASSTGMGVKETQYF
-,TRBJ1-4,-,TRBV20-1,TGCAGTGCCCCGAACCCAGGAACAACTAATGAAAAACTGTTTTTT,CSAPNPGTTNEKLFF
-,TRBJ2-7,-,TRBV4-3,TGCGCCAGCCCCTTGAAGCTAAGAAACGAGCAGTACTTC,CASPLKLRNEQYF